The 17 T cell receptor beta chains below come from one sample, sequenced in a study of glioma-infiltrating T cells. Amplification of TCR alpha and beta CDR3 regions from RNA used iRepertoire nested multiplex PCR. MiXCR was run by TCRdb on the multiplex PCR reads, yielding one entry per CDR3 protein. This repertoire shows around 130,000 distinct CDR3 sequences, roughly a quarter found once; its top ten account for approximately 26%. Sequenced: glioma tissue, nonneoplastic brain tissue, or PBMCs (not recorded which). The receptor source for this set is a human donor with low-grade glioma or glioblastoma, undergoing nonglioma brain surgery, or in good health (not recorded which).

A note on this clonotype: A far larger clone is off by one base, so a read error is likely. This chain connects TRBV12-3 or TRBV12-4 to TRBJ2-1; either TRBD1 or TRBD2 may supply D (5 bases each). This CDR3 comprises 14 residues. CDR3 residues: CASSPGTAYDEQFF. The CDR3 DNA is TGTGCCAGCAGTCCCGGGACGGCCTACGATGAGCAGTTCTTC.

By sample share, this clonotype is medium-sized. The chain has TRBV20-1 and TRBJ1-2; D remains unclear. This CDR3 region has 12 residues. Germline V gene sequence: CDR1 DFQATT, CDR2 SNEGSKA (reference sequence). Trimming stripped 0 bases from V and 8 bases from J, with 10 bases between. The CDR3 loop reads CSARDPPRGYTF. DNA of the CDR3: TGCAGTGCTAGAGATCCGCCAAGGGGCTACACCTTC.

The rearrangement joins TRBV24-1 to TRBJ2-1; maybe TRBD1 (6 bases). Trimming took off 4 bases at V and 0 bases at J, with 12 bases between the two ends. The CDR3 contains 16 residues. Germline CDR1 reads KGHDR; CDR2 reads SFDVKD. In DNA, the CDR3 is TGTGCCACCAGTGAGCCGGACAGTAGCTCCTACAATGAGCAGTTCTTC. This codes for CATSEPDSSSYNEQFF.

In this sample, this clonotype turned up many times. CDR3 nucleotides: TGTGCCACCGGCCGGACTAGCGGGGGCCCGAGAGCCTACGAGCAGTACGTC. Translating gives CATGRTSGGPRAYEQYV. The chain is built from TRBV24-1 and TRBJ2-7, with 13 bases identical to TRBD2. This CDR3 comprises 17 residues. Germline CDR1 KGHDR, CDR2 SFDVKD. Trimming removed 9 bases from V and 2 bases from J; junction bases left unmatched: 12.

This clonotype was picked up a small number of times. The V call is TRBV7-3, the J call TRBJ2-3, with a weak D call TRBD1 (6 bases). Germline V gives CDR1 SGHTA, CDR2 FQGTGA. The CDR3 extends over 15 amino acids. V shed 5 bases and J shed 2 bases, with 14 bases lying between them. Written as DNA, the CDR3 is TGTGCCAGCAGCCCTTCCAGGGGACCCACAGATACGCAGTATTTT. As protein: CASSPSRGPTDTQYF.

The gene calls are TRBV18 and TRBJ2-7; 11 bases agree with TRBD1. The CDR3 length is 16 residues. Germline CDR1 is KGHSH and CDR2 is LQKENI. Trimming cost V 0 bases and J 0 bases; bases outside gene matches: 1. The CDR3 loop reads CASSPPGTGGSYEQYV. As DNA, the CDR3 is TGTGCCAGCTCACCACCTGGGACAGGGGGCTCCTACGAGCAGTACGTC.

There are a few counts of this clonotype. V gene TRBV3-1 combines with J gene TRBJ2-1, with 7 bases aligning to TRBD1. Germline trimming cut 6 bases from V and 15 bases from J; bases unmatched to any gene: 8. The germline CDR1 and CDR2 sequences are LGHDT and YNNKEL (reference sequence). The CDR3 has 11 residues. The CDR3 sequence is CASSPQTGLFF. In nucleotides, the CDR3 is TGTGCCAGCAGTCCCCAGACAGGGCTGTTCTTC.

This clonotype turned up a few times. This chain connects TRBV20-1 to TRBJ2-2; D may be TRBD1 or TRBD2 (5 bases each). CDR1 and CDR2 from the germline V gene are DFQATT and SNEGSKA (reference sequence). The CDR3 totals 14 residues. Trimming took off 0 bases at V and 10 bases at J, with 15 bases between the two ends. CDR3 DNA: TGCAGTGCTAGAGATCTCAAGGGGACGAAGGAGCTGTTTTTT. Its translation is CSARDLKGTKELFF.

This chain connects TRBV12-3 or TRBV12-4 to TRBJ2-5; possible D gene TRBD1, 5 bases. CDR3 length: 14 residues. V was trimmed by 3 bases and J by 5 bases, leaving 13 bases between them. CDR3 sequence: CASSLTQGYETQYF. As DNA, the CDR3 is TGTGCCAGCAGTTTGACTCAGGGTTACGAGACCCAGTACTTC.

This clonotype is labeled as medium-sized (0.01 to 0.1%). The chain has TRBV24-1 and TRBJ1-1; D not certain. In germline, CDR1 is KGHDR, CDR2 SFDVKD. This CDR3 region has 12 residues. V was trimmed by 1 base and J by 5 bases, leaving 4 bases between them. The CDR3 sequence is CATSDFGTEAFF. CDR3 coding DNA: TGTGCCACCAGTGATTTTGGAACTGAAGCTTTCTTT.

This clonotype has a count of ten or more. The V call is TRBV20-1, the J call TRBJ2-3; D may be TRBD1 or TRBD2 (5 bases each). Germline V CDR1 and CDR2: DFQATT, SNEGSKA (reference sequence). V was pared by 6 bases and J by 4 bases, with 11 bases between. The CDR3 spans 12 residues. In DNA form, the CDR3 reads TGCAGTGCCACTAGGGGCCCAGATACGCAGTATTTT. This sequence encodes CSATRGPDTQYF.

This clonotype was seen more than once but under ten times. This sequence joins TRBV4-1 and TRBJ2-3; TRBD2 agrees at 8 bases. The CDR3 sequence is 14 residues long. The germline gives CDR1 MGHRA, CDR2 YSYEKL. V shed 6 bases and J 8 bases; nucleotides not matched to a gene: 10. The CDR3 protein is CASRDSGGAGTQYF. In DNA, the CDR3 is TGCGCCAGCAGAGATTCGGGGGGGGCCGGTACGCAGTATTTT.

This clonotype was seen at least ten times. V usage is TRBV6-1 and J usage is TRBJ2-3; TRBD1 agrees at 7 bases. CDR3 length equals 14 residues. CDR1 MNHNS and CDR2 SASEGT come from the germline V gene. The V segment lost 6 bases and the J segment 1 base; nucleotides outside the gene matches: 4. The CDR3 here is CASRRTGRTDTQYF. Here the CDR3 DNA reads TGTGCCAGCAGGCGGACAGGACGCACAGATACGCAGTATTTT.

This clonotype was recorded a few times. V and J are TRBV6-6 and TRBJ1-1, with 9 nucleotides matching TRBD1. The CDR3 is 17 amino acids. Per the germline V gene, CDR1 is MNHNY and CDR2 is SVGAGI (reference sequence). V lost 2 bases to trimming and J lost 1 base; unmatched junction nucleotides: 8. CDR3: CASSYPGTGWKNTEAFF. The CDR3 DNA reads as TGTGCCAGCAGTTACCCTGGGACAGGGTGGAAGAACACTGAAGCTTTCTTT.

The chain carries TRBV2 and TRBJ1-1, with D possibly TRBD1 on 6 matching bases. Trimming stripped 8 bases from V and 0 bases from J, with 22 bases between. CDR1 is SNHLY and CDR2 is FYNNEI in the germline V gene. The CDR3 is made up of 17 amino acids. For the CDR3, the DNA is TGTGCCAGCCGAGGGGGGGAGGGGTTGGGACTGAACACTGAAGCTTTCTTT. Translation gives CASRGGEGLGLNTEAFF.

This clonotype was found a few times. The chain has TRBV28 and TRBJ1-1; D remains unclear. The ends were cut back, 5 bases at V and 0 bases at J, with 10 bases in the middle. CDR3 length: 14 residues. The germline CDR1 and CDR2 sequences are MDHEN and SYDVKM. The CDR3: CASSLRELNTEAFF. CDR3 coding DNA: TGTGCCAGCAGTCTCAGAGAGCTGAACACTGAAGCTTTCTTT.

This clonotype was seen ten or more times. The chain recombines TRBV20-1 with TRBJ2-3; 13 bases are shared with TRBD2. Germline V lookup: CDR1 DFQATT, CDR2 SNEGSKA (reference sequence). This CDR3 region has 17 residues. V lost 3 bases to trimming and J lost 1 base; unmatched junction nucleotides: 7. Here the CDR3 reads CSARGLGLAGRTDTQYF. CDR3 nucleotides: TGCAGTGCTAGGGGCTTGGGACTAGCGGGGCGCACAGATACGCAGTATTTT.